This TCR beta chain derives from a study of T-cell reconstitution after alpha-beta-depleted transplantation in children. The V end was cut by 2 bases, the J end by 2 bases, with 7 bases between. The germline V gene encodes CDR1 MNHEY and CDR2 SMNVEV (reference sequence). There are 13 residues in the CDR3. This clonotype was counted at least ten times. Researchers prepared the TCRbeta library using unique molecular identifiers, the study reports. Each CDR3 protein is one row after TCRdb ran MiXCR on the PCR reads. Among about 540,000 distinct CDR3 sequences listed, about 16% were seen once. The sample consisted of PBMCs from the stem cell graft donor, taken from the stem cell graft. The chain combines TRBV27 with TRBJ2-7, with D possibly being TRBD2 (6 bases). This TCR came from a human donor who donated a stem cell graft to a child with acute lymphoblastic leukemia. CDR3 DNA: TGTGCCAGCAGTTTAACGGGGGCCTACGAGCAGTACTTC. Protein product: CASSLTGAYEQYF.